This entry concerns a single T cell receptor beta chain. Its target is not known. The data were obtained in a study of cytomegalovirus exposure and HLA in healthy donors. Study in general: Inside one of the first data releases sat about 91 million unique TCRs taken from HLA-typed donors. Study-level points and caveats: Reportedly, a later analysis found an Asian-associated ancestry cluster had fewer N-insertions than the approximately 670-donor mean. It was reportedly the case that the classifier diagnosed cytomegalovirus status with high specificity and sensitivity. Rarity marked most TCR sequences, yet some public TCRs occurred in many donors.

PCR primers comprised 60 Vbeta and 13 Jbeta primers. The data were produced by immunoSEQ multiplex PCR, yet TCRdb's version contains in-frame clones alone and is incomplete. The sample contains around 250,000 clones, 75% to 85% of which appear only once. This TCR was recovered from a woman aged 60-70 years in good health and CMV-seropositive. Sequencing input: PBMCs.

CDR3 loop: CASSPTSGRGYEQYF. The CDR3 region has the DNA TGTGCCAGCAGTCCGACTAGCGGGAGGGGATACGAGCAGTACTTC. This chain connects TRBV2 to TRBJ2-7; 14 bases line up with TRBD2. Looked up from germline, CDR1 is SNHLY and CDR2 is FYNNEI. V lost 5 bases and J lost 4; bases outside the gene matches: 4. The CDR3 covers 15 residues.